Listed here is a single TCR beta chain. Evenly divided among several immunoSEQ plates was the genomic DNA of each subset. TCRdb keeps only in-frame clones here, not all; method: immunoSEQ multiplex PCR. The data contain some 360,000 clones, around four fifths of them singletons. Per germline, CDR1 SGHNT and CDR2 YENEEA. Trimming left V 6 bases short and J 10 bases short, with 22 bases between. This CDR3 contains 15 residues. This sample was taken from a study of shared clonotypes between healthy human individuals. Material: memory CD4+ T cells sorted from blood. Subset given: CD45RA-negative fraction. The rearrangement joins TRBV11-3 to TRBJ2-1; weak D call: TRBD2 (5 bases). The receptor was isolated from a man younger than 40 in good health. CDR3 region: CASSPRASAAGEQFF. The CDR3 DNA reads TGTGCCAGCAGTCCCCGGGCCTCAGCGGCGGGCGAGCAGTTCTTC. The full variable domain, with the rest looked up from reference TRBV11-3 and TRBJ2-1, is EAGVVQSPRYKIIEKKQPVAFWCNPISGHNTLYWYLQNLGQGPELLIRYENEEAVDDSQLPKDRFSAERLKGVDSTLKIQPAELGDSAVYLCASSPRASAAGEQFFGPGTRLTVL.